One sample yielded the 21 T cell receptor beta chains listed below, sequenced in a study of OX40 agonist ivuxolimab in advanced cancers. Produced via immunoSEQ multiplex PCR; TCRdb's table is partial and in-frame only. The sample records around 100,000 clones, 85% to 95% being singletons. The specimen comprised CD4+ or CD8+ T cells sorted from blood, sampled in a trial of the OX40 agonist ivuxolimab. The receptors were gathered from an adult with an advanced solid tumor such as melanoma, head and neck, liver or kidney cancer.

CDR3 sequence reads: CASSYRRHRRGYEQYF. The CDR3 DNA sequence: TGTGCCAGCAGTTACCGCCGACACCGAAGAGGCTACGAGCAGTACTTC. The rearrangement links TRBV6-5 to TRBJ2-7; D is uncertain. CDR3 size: 16 residues. V lost 2 bases to trimming and J lost 3 bases, with 17 bases between them. The germline V gene encodes CDR1 MNHEY and CDR2 SVGAGI.

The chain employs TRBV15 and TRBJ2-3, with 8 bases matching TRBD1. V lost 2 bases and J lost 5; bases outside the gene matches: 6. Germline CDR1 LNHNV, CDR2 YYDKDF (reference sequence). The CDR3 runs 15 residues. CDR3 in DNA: TGTGCCACCAGCAGATCCCGACAGGGGAAAGATACGCAGTATTTT. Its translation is CATSRSRQGKDTQYF.

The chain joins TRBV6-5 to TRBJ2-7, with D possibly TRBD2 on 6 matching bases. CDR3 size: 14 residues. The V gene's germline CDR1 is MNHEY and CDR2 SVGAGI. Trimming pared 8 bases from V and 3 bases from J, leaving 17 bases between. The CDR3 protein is CASSYRGGHYEQYF. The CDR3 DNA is TGTGCCAGCTCCTACCGGGGAGGCCACTACGAGCAGTACTTC.

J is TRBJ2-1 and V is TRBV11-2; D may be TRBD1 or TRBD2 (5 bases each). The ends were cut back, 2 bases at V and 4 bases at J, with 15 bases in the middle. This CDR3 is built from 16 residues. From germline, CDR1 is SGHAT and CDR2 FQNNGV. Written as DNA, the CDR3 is TGTGCCAGCAGCTTAAAGAGGGACGGGCTATACAATGAGCAGTTCTTC. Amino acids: CASSLKRDGLYNEQFF.

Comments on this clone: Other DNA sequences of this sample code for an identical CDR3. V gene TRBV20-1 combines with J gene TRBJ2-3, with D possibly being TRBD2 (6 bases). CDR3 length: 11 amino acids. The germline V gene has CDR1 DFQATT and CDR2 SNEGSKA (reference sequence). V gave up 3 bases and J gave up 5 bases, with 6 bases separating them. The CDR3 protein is CSARGGDTQYF. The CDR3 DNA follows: TGCAGTGCTAGGGGGGGAGATACGCAGTATTTT.

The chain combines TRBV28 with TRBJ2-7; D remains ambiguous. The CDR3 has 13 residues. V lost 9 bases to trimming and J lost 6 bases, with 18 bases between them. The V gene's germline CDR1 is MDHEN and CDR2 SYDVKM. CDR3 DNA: TGTGCCAGTAAGAGACAAGGCTGGGGCGAGCAGTACTTC. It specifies CASKRQGWGEQYF.

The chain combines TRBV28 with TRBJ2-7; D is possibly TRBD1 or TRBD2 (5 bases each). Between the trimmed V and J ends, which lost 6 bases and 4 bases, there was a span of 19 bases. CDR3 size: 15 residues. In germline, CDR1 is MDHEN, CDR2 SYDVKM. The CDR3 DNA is TGTGCCAGCAGCTCCCACGGGACCTCAGATTACGAGCAGTACTTC. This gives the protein CASSSHGTSDYEQYF.

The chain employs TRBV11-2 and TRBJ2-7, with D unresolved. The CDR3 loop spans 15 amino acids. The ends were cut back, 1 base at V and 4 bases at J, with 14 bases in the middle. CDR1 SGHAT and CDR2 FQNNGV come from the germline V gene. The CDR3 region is CASSLGEWTEYEQYF. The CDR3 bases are TGTGCCAGCAGCTTAGGGGAATGGACGGAATACGAGCAGTACTTC.

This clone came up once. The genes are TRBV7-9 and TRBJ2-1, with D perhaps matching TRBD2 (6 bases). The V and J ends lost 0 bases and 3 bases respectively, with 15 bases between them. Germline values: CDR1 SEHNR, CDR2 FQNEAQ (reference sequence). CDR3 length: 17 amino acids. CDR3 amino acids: CASSLAQDSGNYNEQFF. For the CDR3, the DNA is TGTGCCAGCAGCTTAGCTCAGGATAGCGGTAACTACAATGAGCAGTTCTTC. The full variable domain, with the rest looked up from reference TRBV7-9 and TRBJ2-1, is DTGVSQNPRHKITKRGQNVTFRCDPISEHNRLYWYRQTLGQGPEFLTYFQNEAQLEKSRLLSDRFSAERPKGSFSTLEIQRTEQGDSAMYLCASSLAQDSGNYNEQFFGPGTRLTVL.

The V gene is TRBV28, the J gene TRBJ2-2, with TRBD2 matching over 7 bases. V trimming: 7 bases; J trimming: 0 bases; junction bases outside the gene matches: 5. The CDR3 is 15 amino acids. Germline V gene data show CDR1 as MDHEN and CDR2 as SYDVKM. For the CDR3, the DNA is TGTGCCAGCAAGGGAAGCGGGACGAACACCGGGGAGCTGTTTTTT. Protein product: CASKGSGTNTGELFF.

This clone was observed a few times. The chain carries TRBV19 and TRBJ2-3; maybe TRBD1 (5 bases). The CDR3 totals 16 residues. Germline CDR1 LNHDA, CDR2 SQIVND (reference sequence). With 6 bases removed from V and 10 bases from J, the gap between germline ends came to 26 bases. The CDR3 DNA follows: TGTGCCAGTAGCCTTGGGGCAGCCCTACAAGGAAGTGCGCAGTATTTT. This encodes CASSLGAALQGSAQYF.

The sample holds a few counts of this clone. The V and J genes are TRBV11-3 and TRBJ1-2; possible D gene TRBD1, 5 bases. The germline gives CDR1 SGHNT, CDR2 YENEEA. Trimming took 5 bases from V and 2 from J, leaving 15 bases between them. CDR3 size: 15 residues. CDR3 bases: TGTGCCAGCAGCCCAAACTCAGGGTACAACTATGGCTACACCTTC. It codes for CASSPNSGYNYGYTF.

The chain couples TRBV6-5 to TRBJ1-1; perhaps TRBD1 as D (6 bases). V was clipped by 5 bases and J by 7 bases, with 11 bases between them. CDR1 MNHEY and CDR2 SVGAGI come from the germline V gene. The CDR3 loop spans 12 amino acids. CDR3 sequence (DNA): TGTGCCAGCAGTAGGGGACATAGTGAAGCTTTCTTT. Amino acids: CASSRGHSEAFF.

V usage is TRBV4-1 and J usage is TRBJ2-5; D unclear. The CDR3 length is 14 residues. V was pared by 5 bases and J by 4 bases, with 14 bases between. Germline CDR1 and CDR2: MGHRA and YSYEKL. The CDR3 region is CASSYQVGGETQYF. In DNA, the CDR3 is TGCGCCAGCAGCTACCAAGTTGGCGGAGAGACCCAGTACTTC.

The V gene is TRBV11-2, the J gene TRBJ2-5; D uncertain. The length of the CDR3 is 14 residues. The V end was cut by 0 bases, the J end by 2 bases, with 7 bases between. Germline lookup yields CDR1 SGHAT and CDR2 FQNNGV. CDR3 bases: TGTGCCAGCAGCTTAGAATTGTCACAAGAGACCCAGTACTTC. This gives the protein CASSLELSQETQYF.

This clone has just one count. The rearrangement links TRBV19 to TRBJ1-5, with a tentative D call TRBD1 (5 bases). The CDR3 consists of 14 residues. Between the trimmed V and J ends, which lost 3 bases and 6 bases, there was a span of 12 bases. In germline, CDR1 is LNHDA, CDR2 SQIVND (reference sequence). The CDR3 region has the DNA TGTGCCAGTAGTATTGCAGGGATTGGTCAGCCCCAGCATTTT. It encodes CASSIAGIGQPQHF.

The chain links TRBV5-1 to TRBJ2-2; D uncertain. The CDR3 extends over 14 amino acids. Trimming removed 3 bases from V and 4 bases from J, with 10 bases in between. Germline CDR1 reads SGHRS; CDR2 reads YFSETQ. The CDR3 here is CASSSFNPTGELFF. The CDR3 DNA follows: TGCGCCAGCAGCTCCTTCAACCCCACCGGGGAGCTGTTTTTT.

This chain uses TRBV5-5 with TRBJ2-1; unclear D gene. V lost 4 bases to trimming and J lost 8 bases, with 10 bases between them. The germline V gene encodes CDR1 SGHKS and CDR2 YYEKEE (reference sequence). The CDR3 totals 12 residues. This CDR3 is CASSPYSYEQFF. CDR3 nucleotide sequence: TGTGCCAGCAGCCCCTATAGCTATGAGCAGTTCTTC.

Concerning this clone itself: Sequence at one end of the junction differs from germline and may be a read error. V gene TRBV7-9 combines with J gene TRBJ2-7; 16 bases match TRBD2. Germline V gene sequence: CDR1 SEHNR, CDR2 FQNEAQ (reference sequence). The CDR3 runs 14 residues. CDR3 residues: CASSDGTSGRVPHF. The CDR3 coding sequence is TGTGCCAGCAGCGACGGGACTAGCGGGAGGGTACCTCACTTC.

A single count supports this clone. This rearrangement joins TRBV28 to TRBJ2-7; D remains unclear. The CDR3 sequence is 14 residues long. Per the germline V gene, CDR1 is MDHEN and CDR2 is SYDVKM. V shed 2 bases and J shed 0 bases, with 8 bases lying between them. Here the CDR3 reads CASSLEDPSYEQYF. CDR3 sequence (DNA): TGTGCCAGCAGTTTAGAGGATCCCTCCTACGAGCAGTACTTC.

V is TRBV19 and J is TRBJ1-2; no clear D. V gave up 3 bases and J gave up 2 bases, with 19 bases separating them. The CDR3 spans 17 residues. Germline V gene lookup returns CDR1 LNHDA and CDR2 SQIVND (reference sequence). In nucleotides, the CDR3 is TGTGCCAGTAGTATGTGGGCAGCCCCCTATGAGAACTATGGCTACACCTTC. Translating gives CASSMWAAPYENYGYTF. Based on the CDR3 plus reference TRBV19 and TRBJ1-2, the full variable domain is DGGITQSPKYLFRKEGQNVTLSCEQNLNHDAMYWYRQDPGQGLRLIYYSQIVNDFQKGDIAEGYSVSREKKESFPLTVTSAQKNPTAFYLCASSMWAAPYENYGYTFGSGTRLTVV.